This TCR beta chain was obtained from a study of CD8+CD57+ T cells in acquired aplastic anemia (dated by TCRdb to between 2017 and 2018). About the study as a whole: On average, sorted CD4+ and CD8+ cells yielded around 3.5 ug of extracted DNA, with a range of roughly 0.19 to 27.4 ug. CD8+CD57+ expansion was defined as a frequency above the mean frequency observed in healthy subjects. Here is what the overall study found, with its caveats: CD8+ Simpson's diversity did not differ significantly between patients and healthy controls (P=0.060). Although twenty-nine CD8+ CDR3 sequences were shared by patients and controls, these sequences appeared highly expressed in patients and within the immunodominant clones of patients.

Flow cytometry had shown CD8+CD57+ cell expansion in the patients selected for sequencing. All patients had severe acquired aplastic anemia diagnosed by International Study of Aplastic Anemia and Agranulocytosis and Camitta criteria. Patients had received no therapy at the time of blood sampling. The study deep-sequenced TCR repertoires of sorted CD4+ and CD8+ blood T cells from severe aplastic anemia patients and healthy subjects. Patients were enrolled in the USA under clinicaltrials.gov protocols 00001620, 01623167, 00001397, 00071045, 00081523 and 00961064. Ficoll-Paque density gradient centrifugation was used to isolate peripheral blood mononuclear cells. Before DNA extraction, CD4+ and CD8+ T cells were sorted with FACS or magnetic beads. V is pared back by 3 bases and J by 4 bases, with 8 bases lying between the germline termini. Reading the germline V gene gives CDR1 WSHSY and CDR2 SAAADI. CDR3 length: 13 amino acids, cysteine to phenylalanine. CDR3 DNA only is kept here, 39 bases in frame from base 1.

Profiling of TCR beta VDJ combinations and CDR3 sequences used genomic DNA as the template. TCR repertoire sequencing was run on an Illumina HiSeq 2000. For the original study's pipeline: TRBV/TRBJ rearrangement plots, CDR3 size and DJ length profiles, and Simpson's diversity index were used to assess repertoires. Whichever DNA sequence was most abundant in the deep sequencing data was defined as the immunodominant clone. CDR3 amino acid sequences were screened for sharing across subjects and compared with published repertoires and the VDJdb database. The public reads were quality trimmed at Q25 with fastp and then assembled into clones with MiXCR by TCRdb, keeping productive beta chains. Each entry is one CDR3 protein sequence, shown with its most common DNA and genes. The V and J calls, along with clone size, are taken from TCRdb and not from the paper's own processing. For this sample the table gives 55,000 to 60,000 distinct CDR3 sequences, of which roughly three fifths were detected only once. The ten top clones hold approximately 15% of the sample.

At least ten counts were recorded for this clonotype. Its cognate antigen has yet to be identified. Per-nucleotide qualities are absent, and no much larger clonotype sits a single base away. Rearrangement joined TRBV10-2 to TRBJ2-3, with the D gene too uncertain to name. This receptor was obtained from a human donor with aplastic anemia. The sample was sorted CD4+, CD8+, or CD8+CD57+ T cells (not recorded which) from PBMCs. This receptor carries the CDR3 CASSETNADTQYF. The nucleotide sequence reads as follows: TGCGCCAGCAGTGAAACCAACGCAGATACGCAGTATTTT.